This T cell receptor (beta chain) is from a study of shared clonotypes between healthy human individuals. Study overall: The donor group consisted of a couple of women and a few men, aged 18 to 49.

Splitting of each subset's genomic DNA was done evenly across several immunoSEQ plates. The assay was immunoSEQ multiplex PCR, and TCRdb's table has in-frame clones only and misses some. The profile shows over 700,000 clones, roughly 72% of them singletons. Both subsets, CD45RA+ naive and CD45RA-negative memory, were split from the CD4+ cells. The sequence was collected from a woman aged 25 to 39 in good health. Sequencing input: memory CD4+ T cells sorted from blood. The subset was: CD45RA-negative fraction.

The CDR3 DNA reads TGTGCAAGTCGCTTAGTACTGGGAAGTCAGCCCCAGCATTTT. Its protein product is CASRLVLGSQPQHF. The V and J genes are TRBV12-2 and TRBJ1-5. TRBV12-2 is deemed a pseudogene. The CDR3 sequence is 14 residues long.